Following are 18 T cell receptor beta chains from one sample sequenced in a study of blood T cell repertoires in COVID-19. This table comes from immunoSEQ multiplex PCR, and its TCRdb copy is limited to in-frame clones, with some not included. The table records fewer than 400,000 clones, approximately 88% of them present only once. Sequenced material: PBMCs or T cells enriched from blood (not recorded which). All receptors derive from a woman aged 18-35 years who had recovered from COVID-19.

The rearrangement links TRBV3-1 (or the pseudogene TRBV3-2) to TRBJ2-7; tentatively, D is TRBD1 (5 bases). Trimming removed 1 base at V and 3 bases at J, with 16 bases between. Germline V gives CDR1 LGHDT, CDR2 YNNKEL (reference sequence). The CDR3 length is 16 residues. CDR3 region: CASSQVLKTAHYEQYF. CDR3 nucleotide sequence: TGTGCCAGCAGCCAAGTTCTTAAGACAGCACACTACGAGCAGTACTTC.

This chain links TRBV7-2 with TRBJ1-5; D is uncertain. This CDR3 is 15 amino acids long. Germline V lookup: CDR1 SGHTA, CDR2 FQGNSA. Trimming took off 1 base at V and 3 bases at J, with 10 bases between the two ends. The CDR3 coding sequence is TGTGCCAGCAGCTTAGGAGGGCGTATCAATCAGCCCCAGCATTTT. Its translation is CASSLGGRINQPQHF. Variable domain in full (rest from reference TRBV7-2 and TRBJ1-5): GAGVSQSPSNKVTEKGKDVELRCDPISGHTALYWYRQSLGQGLEFLIYFQGNSAPDKSGLPSDRFSAERTGGSVSTLTIQRTQQEDSAVYLCASSLGGRINQPQHFGDGTRLSIL.

V usage is TRBV28 and J usage is TRBJ1-2, with D tentatively TRBD1 (5 bases). Germline values: CDR1 MDHEN, CDR2 SYDVKM. Between the trimmed V and J ends, which lost 7 bases and 4 bases, there was a span of 19 bases. The CDR3 runs 15 residues. CDR3 amino acids: CASTGQGGGVYGYTF. CDR3 nucleotides: TGTGCCAGCACCGGTCAGGGAGGTGGGGTCTATGGCTACACCTTC.

The chain employs TRBV6-5 and TRBJ1-6; no clear D. V lost 0 bases and J lost 6, with 9 bases in between. Per germline, CDR1 MNHEY and CDR2 SVGAGI. CDR3 length: 15 amino acids. As DNA, the CDR3 is TGTGCCAGCAGTTACTCGAAGAGCGGTAATTCACCCCTCCACTTT. It codes for CASSYSKSGNSPLHF.

V usage is TRBV11-2 and J usage is TRBJ2-7, with 7 nucleotides matching TRBD2. V was pared by 5 bases and J by 3 bases, with 10 bases of the junction left unmatched. Per the germline V gene, CDR1 is SGHAT and CDR2 is FQNNGV. The CDR3 loop spans 15 amino acids. CDR3 coding DNA: TGTGCCAGCAGCCTGGGGTCTCCGGGGGGCTACGAGCAGTACTTC. Its protein product is CASSLGSPGGYEQYF.

The chain employs TRBV3-1 (or the pseudogene TRBV3-2) and TRBJ2-2; the match to TRBD2 covers 9 bases. CDR3 length equals 17 residues. After removal of 3 bases from V and 7 bases from J, the junction contained 12 bases not matched to a gene. Germline-derived CDR1 and CDR2 are LGHDT and YNNKEL (reference sequence). CDR3 amino acids: CASSQGVVAGDIGELFF. Written as DNA, the CDR3 is TGTGCCAGCAGCCAGGGGGTGGTAGCGGGAGATATCGGGGAGCTGTTTTTT.

Written as DNA, the CDR3 is TGTGCAAGTCGCCCATACAACCCCGGGACAGGGGGCGGCAATCAGCCCCAGCATTTT. Protein: CASRPYNPGTGGGNQPQHF. The V call is TRBV12-2, the J call TRBJ1-5; the table's D call, TRBD1, was not checked against the DNA. TRBV12-2 constitutes a pseudogene. The CDR3 sequence is 19 residues long.

The V call is TRBV18, the J call TRBJ2-5; 7 bases agree with TRBD2. The CDR3 consists of 15 residues. After removal of 2 bases from V and 2 bases from J, the junction contained 5 bases not matched to a gene. The germline CDR1 and CDR2 sequences are KGHSH and LQKENI. In DNA form, the CDR3 reads TGTGCCAGCTCACCAGGGAGGGGCGTACAAGAGACCCAGTACTTC. Its protein is CASSPGRGVQETQYF.

This clone was seen a handful of times. This chain connects TRBV6-5 to TRBJ2-3; maybe TRBD2 (7 bases). V was trimmed by 7 bases and J by 2 bases, leaving 16 bases between them. CDR1 MNHEY and CDR2 SVGAGI come from the germline V gene. This CDR3 is 15 amino acids long. The CDR3 protein is CASKGGVALTDTQYF. The CDR3, as DNA: TGTGCCAGCAAAGGGGGGGTGGCCCTCACAGATACGCAGTATTTT.

V gene TRBV5-4 combines with J gene TRBJ1-6, with 9 bases that match TRBD1. The CDR3 loop spans 14 amino acids. CDR1 and CDR2 from the germline V gene are SGHNT and YYREEE (reference sequence). Unmatched junction bases numbered 7, after V lost 5 bases and J lost 10 bases. The CDR3 DNA reads as TGTGCCAGCAGTCCTGACAGGGGGAGCTCACCCCTCCACTTT. Protein sequence: CASSPDRGSSPLHF.

The gene calls are TRBV27 and TRBJ2-2; 10 bases are shared with TRBD2. Trimming cost V 5 bases and J 4 bases; bases outside gene matches: 13. CDR3 size: 18 residues. The germline V gene has CDR1 MNHEY and CDR2 SMNVEV (reference sequence). DNA of the CDR3: TGTGCCAGCAGTGCCCCCGGGACTAGCGCATTCCCCACCGGGGAGCTGTTTTTT. Translation: CASSAPGTSAFPTGELFF.

This CDR3 reads CARTQGVYGYTF. CDR3 DNA sequence: TGTGCCAGAACTCAGGGTGTATATGGCTACACCTTC. The chain carries TRBV3-1 (or the pseudogene TRBV3-2) and TRBJ1-2, with D possibly being TRBD1 (5 bases). The V gene's germline CDR1 is LGHDT and CDR2 YNNKEL (reference sequence). With 9 bases removed from V and 5 bases from J, the gap between germline ends came to 13 bases. The length of the CDR3 is 12 residues.

This chain's CDR3 is CASRWASGRPNEQFF. The CDR3 DNA reads as TGTGCCAGCAGATGGGCTAGCGGGAGGCCCAATGAGCAGTTCTTC. This chain joins TRBV6-5 and TRBJ2-1; 11 bases align to TRBD2. The CDR3 is 15 residues long. After removal of 6 bases from V and 6 bases from J, the junction contained 7 bases not matched to a gene. CDR1 MNHEY and CDR2 SVGAGI come from the germline V gene.

This clone was recorded once. The rearrangement links TRBV7-2 to TRBJ1-4; tentatively, D is TRBD1 (6 bases). This CDR3 contains 15 residues. Germline loops: CDR1 SGHTA, CDR2 FQGNSA. V shed 5 bases and J shed 8 bases, with 18 bases lying between them. CDR3: CASSQQGFQDEKLFF. CDR3 bases: TGTGCCAGCAGCCAACAGGGCTTTCAGGACGAAAAACTGTTTTTT.

The chain links TRBV5-1 to TRBJ2-7, with 13 bases identical to TRBD2. CDR1 is SGHRS, CDR2 YFSETQ, per germline. With V trimmed by 2 bases and J by 7 bases, 6 bases remained unmatched. This CDR3 region has 15 residues. The CDR3 DNA reads TGCGCCAGCAGCTTCGGACTAGCGGGAGTCCGTGAGCAGTACTTC. Its translation: CASSFGLAGVREQYF.

The chain joins TRBV5-1 to TRBJ2-1; the match to TRBD1 covers 7 bases. Germline CDR1 is SGHRS and CDR2 is YFSETQ. The CDR3 is 19 amino acids. V lost 2 bases and J lost 0; bases outside the gene matches: 14. The CDR3 DNA is TGCGCCAGCAGCTTTACAGGGGTTAGAACCTCGTTCTCCTACAATGAGCAGTTCTTC. Encoded protein: CASSFTGVRTSFSYNEQFF.

V gene TRBV10-3 combines with J gene TRBJ1-1; maybe TRBD1 (5 bases). V was clipped by 5 bases and J by 1 base, with 11 bases between them. The CDR3 is made up of 14 amino acids. From germline, CDR1 is ENHRY and CDR2 SYGVKD. CDR3 region: CAISPGGTNTEAFF. CDR3 in DNA: TGTGCCATCAGTCCGGGGGGAACGAACACTGAAGCTTTCTTT.

This clone has more than one count but fewer than ten. The V and J genes are TRBV11-3 and TRBJ2-7; TRBD2 might be the D (5 bases). CDR3 size: 14 residues. Trimming took 5 bases from V and 0 from J, leaving 11 bases between them. Germline assignment: CDR1 SGHNT and CDR2 YENEEA. The chain's CDR3 is CASSPSGSSYEQYF. CDR3 bases: TGTGCCAGCAGCCCCTCTGGGAGCTCCTACGAGCAGTACTTC.